The rows below give T cell receptor beta chains drawn from one sample of a study of T cell responses to AZD1222 COVID-19 vaccine. TCRdb keeps only in-frame clones here, not all; method: immunoSEQ multiplex PCR. The sample lists some 150,000 clones; 85% to 95% were seen once. The starting material was peripheral blood, obtained 28 days after the second AZD1222 dose. These receptors all stem from an adult who received the AZD1222 COVID-19 vaccine. The CDR3 runs from the conserved cysteine through the conserved F or W. The D gene is left open where the match is weak. The size entry is marked missing in some rows and otherwise reads once, few, many or a size class.

-	TRBV19	TRBJ2-3	-	CASSAGLPTDTQYF	TGTGCCAGTAGTGCGGGACTCCCCACAGATACGCAGTATTTT
-	TRBV19	TRBJ2-7	-	CASARGPYEQYF	TGTGCCAGCGCTAGAGGTCCCTACGAGCAGTACTTC
-	TRBV18	TRBJ2-3	-	CASSPRGTDTQYF	TGTGCCAGCTCACCGCGAGGCACAGATACGCAGTATTTT
-	TRBV5-8	TRBJ1-5	TRBD1	CASSPGTADSNQPQHF	TGTGCCAGCAGCCCAGGGACAGCCGATAGCAATCAGCCCCAGCATTTT
-	TRBV30	TRBJ2-1	TRBD2	CAWSVTGTSGRINEQFF	TGTGCCTGGAGTGTCACCGGGACTAGCGGGAGGATTAATGAGCAGTTCTTC
-	TRBV9	TRBJ1-3	TRBD1	CASSVRLTGHAGNTIYF	TGTGCCAGCAGCGTAAGGTTGACAGGGCATGCTGGAAACACCATATATTTT
-	TRBV6-6	TRBJ1-4	-	CASSYSMKTTNEKLFF	TGTGCCAGCAGTTACTCGATGAAAACAACTAATGAAAAACTGTTTTTT
-	TRBV6-5	TRBJ1-2	-	CASSNNRDGYTF	TGTGCCAGCAGTAATAACAGAGATGGCTACACCTTC
-	TRBV7-9	TRBJ2-7	-	CASSLISYEQYF	TGTGCCAGCAGCTTAATAAGCTACGAGCAGTACTTC
-	TRBV21-1	TRBJ2-7	-	CASSKAGTGYYEQYF	TGTGCCAGCAGCAAAGCAGGGACAGGGTACTACGAGCAGTACTTC
-	TRBV6-5	TRBJ2-7	-	CASSYSGAGTYYEQYF	TGTGCCAGCAGTTACTCGGGGGCGGGGACATATTACGAGCAGTACTTC
-	TRBV16	TRBJ1-2	-	CASSQLPGGGLYFDGYTF	TGTGCCAGCAGCCAATTGCCCGGGGGCGGGTTGTATTTCGATGGCTACACCTTC
-	TRBV5-4	TRBJ2-1	-	CASSLETTGRTSSYNEQFF	TGTGCCAGCAGCTTGGAAACGACAGGGCGGACTAGCTCCTACAATGAGCAGTTCTTC
-	TRBV6-1	TRBJ1-6	-	CASRETAFSYNSPLHF	TGTGCCAGCAGGGAAACAGCCTTCTCCTATAATTCACCCCTCCACTTT
once	TRBV10-1	TRBJ2-7	-	CASSESAQGGQYF	TGCGCCAGCAGTGAGTCTGCGCAGGGCGGGCAGTACTTC
-	TRBV10-3	TRBJ2-3	-	CAISEGKTPLGADTQYF	TGTGCCATCAGTGAGGGAAAGACCCCCTTGGGAGCAGATACGCAGTATTTT
-	TRBV5-4	TRBJ1-1	-	CASSLAHRTSKAFF	TGTGCCAGCAGCTTGGCCCACAGGACTAGTAAAGCTTTCTTT
once	TRBV6-5	TRBJ2-1	-	CASSYGPGEINNEQFF	TGTGCCAGCAGTTACGGGCCGGGGGAAATAAACAATGAGCAGTTCTTC
-	TRBV9	TRBJ1-5	TRBD1	CASSAGTGVNQPQHF	TGTGCCAGCAGCGCCGGGACAGGGGTCAATCAGCCCCAGCATTTT
-	TRBV6-7	TRBJ1-1	-	CASRASTEAFF	TGTGCCAGCAGGGCTAGCACTGAAGCTTTCTTT
-	TRBV10-3	TRBJ1-4	-	CAISGGEGEKLFF	TGTGCCATCAGTGGAGGGGAGGGTGAAAAACTGTTTTTT
-	TRBV6-6	TRBJ1-2	-	CASSYIGRENYGYTF	TGTGCCAGCAGTTACATCGGACGGGAAAACTATGGCTACACCTTC
-	TRBV18	TRBJ1-5	-	CASSPRPETVSGPEPQHF	TGTGCCAGCTCACCACGTCCCGAGACAGTCTCCGGTCCGGAGCCCCAGCATTTT
-	TRBV4-2	TRBJ1-5	TRBD1	CASSQGTGGDQPQHF	TGTGCCAGCAGCCAAGGGACAGGGGGTGATCAGCCCCAGCATTTT
-	TRBV12-3/TRBV12-4	TRBJ1-5	-	CASSLGGPQHF	TGTGCCAGCAGTTTAGGTGGGCCCCAGCATTTT
-	TRBV6-6	TRBJ1-2	-	CASRGLQANYGYTF	TGTGCCAGCCGCGGACTCCAAGCTAACTATGGCTACACCTTC
-	TRBV6-5	TRBJ2-7	-	CASSSPGAGEQYF	TGTGCCAGCAGTAGCCCCGGGGCTGGCGAGCAGTACTTC
-	TRBV16	TRBJ1-3	-	CASRRATDGNTIYF	TGTGCCAGCAGACGAGCCACGGATGGAAACACCATATATTTT
-	TRBV25-1	TRBJ1-2	-	CASSGRQSYNGYTF	TGTGCCAGCAGTGGGCGCCAGTCCTACAATGGCTACACCTTC
-	TRBV5-1	TRBJ2-7	TRBD2	CASSLRTSGSEQYF	TGCGCCAGCAGCTTGAGGACTAGCGGGAGCGAGCAGTACTTC
-	TRBV5-1	TRBJ1-2	-	CASSFAETVYGYTF	TGCGCCAGCAGCTTCGCTGAAACTGTTTATGGCTACACCTTC
-	TRBV5-6	TRBJ1-4	TRBD1	CASSWGQKGDEKLFF	TGTGCCAGCAGCTGGGGACAGAAAGGAGATGAAAAACTGTTTTTT
-	TRBV30	TRBJ1-5	-	CAWSVVGMNQPQHF	TGTGCCTGGAGTGTAGTGGGGATGAACCAGCCCCAGCATTTT
-	TRBV5-6	TRBJ2-7	-	CASSLVSGYEQYF	TGTGCCAGCAGCTTGGTTAGCGGTTACGAGCAGTACTTC
-	TRBV6-5	TRBJ1-5	-	CASRVAGINQPQHF	TGTGCCAGCAGGGTGGCAGGAATTAATCAGCCCCAGCATTTT
-	TRBV2	TRBJ1-5	-	CASSGSGYSNQPQHF	TGTGCCAGCAGTGGTTCAGGGTATAGCAATCAGCCCCAGCATTTT
-	TRBV25-1	TRBJ2-5	-	CASEGWVGTQYF	TGTGCCAGCGAGGGCTGGGTGGGGACCCAGTACTTC
-	TRBV11-2	TRBJ1-2	-	CASSSLSSGKSYGYTF	TGTGCCAGCAGCTCTCTAAGCTCAGGGAAATCCTATGGCTACACCTTC
-	TRBV19	TRBJ2-4	-	CASSIRALPGVVGNIQYF	TGTGCCAGTAGTATTCGGGCCCTCCCGGGGGTTGTGGGGAACATTCAGTACTTC
-	TRBV7-8	TRBJ1-2	-	CASSLTGPTRGYTF	TGTGCCAGCAGCTTGACAGGACCTACGCGGGGCTACACCTTC
few	TRBV15	TRBJ1-2	-	CATSSRGGDGYTF	TGTGCCACCAGCAGCAGAGGGGGGGATGGCTACACCTTC
-	TRBV4-1	TRBJ1-5	-	CASSRISYGNQPQHF	TGCGCCAGCAGCCGGATCAGCTATGGGAATCAGCCCCAGCATTTT
-	TRBV28	TRBJ1-2	TRBD1	CASSAGTGGIYGYTF	TGTGCCAGCAGTGCCGGGACAGGGGGTATCTATGGCTACACCTTC
-	TRBV5-5	TRBJ2-4	-	CASSFRRAKDIQYF	TGTGCCAGCAGCTTCAGAAGAGCGAAGGACATTCAGTACTTC